The following is a T cell receptor beta chain sequence with its context. Its cognate antigen is unknown. A 5'RACE template-switching step, the method used to make TCR cDNA, added a universal primer site and UMIs. TCRdb itself ran the 5' RACE reads through MiXCR, one entry per CDR3 protein. Among 510,000 or so distinct CDR3 sequences listed, roughly 21% were seen once. The data belong to a study of T cells after yellow fever vaccination. Study-level findings and limits: The bulk population could contribute abundant contaminating clonotypes to FACS-sorted repertoires. Primary-vaccination clones mostly resurfaced post-booster (96% CD4, roughly 90% CD8).

Between the trimmed V and J ends, which lost 1 base and 5 bases, there was a span of 11 bases. CDR3 size: 14 residues. CDR1 is SGHTA, CDR2 FQGNSA, per germline. The sequenced sample was PBMCs, obtained 15 days after the yellow fever booster vaccination. The clonotype originates from a man aged 25 to 40 who received the YFV17D yellow fever vaccine. This rearrangement joins TRBV7-2 to TRBJ2-5, with D maybe TRBD2 (5 bases). CDR3 sequence: CASSLDTGLETQYF. DNA of the CDR3: TGTGCCAGCAGCTTAGATACGGGGTTGGAGACCCAGTACTTC.